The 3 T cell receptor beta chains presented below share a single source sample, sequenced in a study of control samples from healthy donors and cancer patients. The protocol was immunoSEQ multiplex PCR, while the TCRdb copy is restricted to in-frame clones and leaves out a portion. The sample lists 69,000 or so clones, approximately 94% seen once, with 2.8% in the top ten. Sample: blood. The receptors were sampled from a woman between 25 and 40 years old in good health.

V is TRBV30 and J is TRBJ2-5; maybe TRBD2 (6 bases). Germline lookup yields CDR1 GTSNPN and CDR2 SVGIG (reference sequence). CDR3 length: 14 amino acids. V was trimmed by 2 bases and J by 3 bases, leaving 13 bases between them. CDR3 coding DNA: TGTGCCTGGAGTAAAGGGGCGGGGAAAGAGACCCAGTACTTC. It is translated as CAWSKGAGKETQYF.

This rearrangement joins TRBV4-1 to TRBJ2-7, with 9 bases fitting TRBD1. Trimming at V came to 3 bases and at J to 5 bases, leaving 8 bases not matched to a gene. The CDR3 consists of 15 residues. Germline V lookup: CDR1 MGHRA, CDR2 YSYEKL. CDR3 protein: CASSHDPGTGNEQYF. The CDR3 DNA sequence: TGCGCCAGCAGCCATGACCCCGGGACAGGGAACGAGCAGTACTTC.

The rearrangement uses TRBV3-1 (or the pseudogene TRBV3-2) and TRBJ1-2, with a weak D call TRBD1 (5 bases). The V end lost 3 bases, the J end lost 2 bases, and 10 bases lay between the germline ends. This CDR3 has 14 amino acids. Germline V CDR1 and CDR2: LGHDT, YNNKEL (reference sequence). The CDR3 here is CASSQAGRNYGYTF. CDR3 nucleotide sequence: TGTGCCAGCAGCCAGGCGGGACGGAACTATGGCTACACCTTC.